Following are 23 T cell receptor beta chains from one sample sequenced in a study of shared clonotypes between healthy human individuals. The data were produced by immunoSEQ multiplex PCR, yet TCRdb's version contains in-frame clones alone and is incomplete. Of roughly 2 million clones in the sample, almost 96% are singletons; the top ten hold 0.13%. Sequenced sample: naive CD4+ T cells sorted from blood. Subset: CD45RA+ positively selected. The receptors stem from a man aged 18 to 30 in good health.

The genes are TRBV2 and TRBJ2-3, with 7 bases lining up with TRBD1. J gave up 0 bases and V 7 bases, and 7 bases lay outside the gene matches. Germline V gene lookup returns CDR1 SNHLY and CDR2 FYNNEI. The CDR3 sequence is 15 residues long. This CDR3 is CASKGTGASTDTQYF. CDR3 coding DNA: TGTGCCAGCAAGGGAACAGGGGCTAGCACAGATACGCAGTATTTT.

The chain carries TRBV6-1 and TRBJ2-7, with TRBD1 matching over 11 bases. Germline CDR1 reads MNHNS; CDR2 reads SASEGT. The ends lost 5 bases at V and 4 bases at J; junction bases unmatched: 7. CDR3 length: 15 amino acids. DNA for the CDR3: TGTGCCAGCAGTCGGGACAGGGGGATCCCTTACGAGCAGTACTTC. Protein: CASSRDRGIPYEQYF.

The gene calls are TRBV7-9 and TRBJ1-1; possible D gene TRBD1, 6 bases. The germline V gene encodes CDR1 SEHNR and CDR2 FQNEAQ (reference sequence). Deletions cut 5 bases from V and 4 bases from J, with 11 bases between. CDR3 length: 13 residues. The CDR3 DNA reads TGTGCCAGCAGCAATGAGGGGGGCACTGAAGCTTTCTTT. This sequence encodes CASSNEGGTEAFF.

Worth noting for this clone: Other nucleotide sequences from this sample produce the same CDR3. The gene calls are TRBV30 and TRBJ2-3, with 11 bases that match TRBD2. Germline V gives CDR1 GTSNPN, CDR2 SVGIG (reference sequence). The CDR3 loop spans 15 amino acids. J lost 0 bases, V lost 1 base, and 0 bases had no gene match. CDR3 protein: CAWSGLAGSTDTQYF. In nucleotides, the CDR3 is TGTGCCTGGAGTGGACTAGCGGGGAGCACAGATACGCAGTATTTT.

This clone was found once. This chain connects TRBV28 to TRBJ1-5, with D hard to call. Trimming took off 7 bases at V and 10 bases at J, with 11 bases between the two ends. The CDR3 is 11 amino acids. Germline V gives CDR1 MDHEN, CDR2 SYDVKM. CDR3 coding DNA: TGTGCCAGCACCTCAAATTCCCCCCAGCATTTT. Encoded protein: CASTSNSPQHF.

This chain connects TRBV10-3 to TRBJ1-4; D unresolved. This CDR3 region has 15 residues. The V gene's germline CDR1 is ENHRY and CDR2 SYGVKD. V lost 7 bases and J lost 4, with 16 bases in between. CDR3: CAITGSIGINEKLFF. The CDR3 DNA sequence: TGTGCCATCACGGGGTCTATCGGGATTAATGAAAAACTGTTTTTT.

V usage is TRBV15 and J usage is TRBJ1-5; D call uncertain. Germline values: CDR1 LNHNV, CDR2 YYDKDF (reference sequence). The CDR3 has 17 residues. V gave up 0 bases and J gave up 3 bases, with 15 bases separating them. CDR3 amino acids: CATSRDLGSTFNQPQHF. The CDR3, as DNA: TGTGCCACCAGCAGAGATCTTGGGTCTACCTTCAATCAGCCCCAGCATTTT.

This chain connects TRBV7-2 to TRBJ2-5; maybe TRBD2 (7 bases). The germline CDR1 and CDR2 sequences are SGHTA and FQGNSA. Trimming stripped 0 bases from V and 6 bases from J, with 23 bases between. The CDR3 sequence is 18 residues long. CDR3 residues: CASSLARPFGGPPKTQYF. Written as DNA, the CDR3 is TGTGCCAGCAGCTTAGCGCGCCCCTTCGGGGGGCCACCCAAGACCCAGTACTTC.

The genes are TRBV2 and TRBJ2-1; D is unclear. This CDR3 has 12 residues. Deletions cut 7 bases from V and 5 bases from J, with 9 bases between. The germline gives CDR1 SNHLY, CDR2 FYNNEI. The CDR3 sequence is CASMRINNEQFF. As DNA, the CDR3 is TGTGCCAGCATGAGGATCAACAATGAGCAGTTCTTC.

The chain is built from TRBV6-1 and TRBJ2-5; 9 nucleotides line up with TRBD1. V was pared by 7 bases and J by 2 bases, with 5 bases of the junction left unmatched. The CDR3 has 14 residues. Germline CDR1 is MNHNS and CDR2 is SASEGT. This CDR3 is CASTVTGGQETQYF. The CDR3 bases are TGTGCCAGCACCGTGACAGGGGGACAAGAGACCCAGTACTTC.

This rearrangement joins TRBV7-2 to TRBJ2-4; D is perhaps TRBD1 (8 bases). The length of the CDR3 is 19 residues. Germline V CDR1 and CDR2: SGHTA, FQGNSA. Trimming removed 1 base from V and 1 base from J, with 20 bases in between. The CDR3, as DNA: TGTGCCAGCAGCTTAGAACAGGGGGGAGGGAAAGCTGCCAAAAACATTCAGTACTTC. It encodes CASSLEQGGGKAAKNIQYF.

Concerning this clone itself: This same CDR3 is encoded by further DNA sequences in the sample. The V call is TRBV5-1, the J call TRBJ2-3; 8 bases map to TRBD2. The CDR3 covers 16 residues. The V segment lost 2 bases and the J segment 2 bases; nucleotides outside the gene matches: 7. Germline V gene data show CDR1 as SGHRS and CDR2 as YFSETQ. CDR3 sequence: CASSFGLAGSTDTQYF. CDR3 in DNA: TGCGCCAGCAGCTTTGGCCTAGCGGGTTCCACAGATACGCAGTATTTT.

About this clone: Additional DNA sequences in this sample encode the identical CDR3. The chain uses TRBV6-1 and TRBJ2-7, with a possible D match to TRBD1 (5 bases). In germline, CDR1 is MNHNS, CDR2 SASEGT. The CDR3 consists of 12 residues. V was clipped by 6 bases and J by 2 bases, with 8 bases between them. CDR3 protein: CASRGLTYEQYF. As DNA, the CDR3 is TGTGCCAGCAGGGGGCTCACCTACGAGCAGTACTTC.

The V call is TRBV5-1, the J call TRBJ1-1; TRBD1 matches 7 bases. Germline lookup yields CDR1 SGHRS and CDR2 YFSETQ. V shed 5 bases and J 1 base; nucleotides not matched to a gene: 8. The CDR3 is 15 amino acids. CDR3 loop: CASRVTGAENTEAFF. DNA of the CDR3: TGCGCCAGCAGGGTCACAGGGGCTGAGAACACTGAAGCTTTCTTT.

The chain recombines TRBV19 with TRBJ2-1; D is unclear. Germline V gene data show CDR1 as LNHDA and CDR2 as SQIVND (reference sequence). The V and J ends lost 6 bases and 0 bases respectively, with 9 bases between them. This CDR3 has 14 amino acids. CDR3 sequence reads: CASRRPSSYNEQFF. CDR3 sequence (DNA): TGTGCCAGTAGAAGACCGAGCTCCTACAATGAGCAGTTCTTC.

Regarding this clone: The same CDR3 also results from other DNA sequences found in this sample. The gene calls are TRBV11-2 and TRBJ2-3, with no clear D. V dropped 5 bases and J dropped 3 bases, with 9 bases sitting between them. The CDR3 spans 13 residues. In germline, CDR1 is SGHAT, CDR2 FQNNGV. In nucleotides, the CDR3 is TGTGCCAGCAGCCCGCGACGAACAGATACGCAGTATTTT. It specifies CASSPRRTDTQYF.

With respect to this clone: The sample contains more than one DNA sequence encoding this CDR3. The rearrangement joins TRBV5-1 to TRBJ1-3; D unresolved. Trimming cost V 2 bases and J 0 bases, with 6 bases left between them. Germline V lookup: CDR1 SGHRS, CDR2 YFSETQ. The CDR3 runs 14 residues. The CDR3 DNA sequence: TGCGCCAGCAGCTTCGATTTCTCTGGAAACACCATATATTTT. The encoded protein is CASSFDFSGNTIYF.

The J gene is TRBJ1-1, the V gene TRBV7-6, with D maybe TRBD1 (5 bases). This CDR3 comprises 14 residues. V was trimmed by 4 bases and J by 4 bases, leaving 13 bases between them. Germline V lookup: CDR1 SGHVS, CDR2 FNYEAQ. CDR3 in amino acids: CASSSTAGGTEAFF. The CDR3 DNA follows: TGTGCCAGCAGCTCAACCGCCGGGGGCACTGAAGCTTTCTTT.

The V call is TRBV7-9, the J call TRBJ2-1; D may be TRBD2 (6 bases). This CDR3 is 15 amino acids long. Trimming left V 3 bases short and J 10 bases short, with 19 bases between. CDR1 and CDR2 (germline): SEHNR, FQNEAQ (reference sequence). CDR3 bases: TGTGCCAGCAGCTTCGGGACTCTAGGTCGAAGCGAGCAGTTCTTC. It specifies CASSFGTLGRSEQFF. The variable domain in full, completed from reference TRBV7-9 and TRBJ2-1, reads DTGVSQNPRHKITKRGQNVTFRCDPISEHNRLYWYRQTLGQGPEFLTYFQNEAQLEKSRLLSDRFSAERPKGSFSTLEIQRTEQGDSAMYLCASSFGTLGRSEQFFGPGTRLTVL.

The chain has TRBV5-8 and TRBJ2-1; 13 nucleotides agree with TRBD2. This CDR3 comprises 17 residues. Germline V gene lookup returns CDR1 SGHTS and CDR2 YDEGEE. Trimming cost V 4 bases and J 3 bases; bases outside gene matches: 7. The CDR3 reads CASSRTSGSSVYNEQFF. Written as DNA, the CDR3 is TGTGCCAGCAGCCGGACTAGCGGGAGCTCCGTCTACAATGAGCAGTTCTTC.

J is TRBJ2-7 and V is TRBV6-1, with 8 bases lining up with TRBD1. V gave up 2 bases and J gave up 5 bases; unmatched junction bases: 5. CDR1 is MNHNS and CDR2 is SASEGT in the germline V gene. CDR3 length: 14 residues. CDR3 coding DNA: TGTGCCAGCAGTGAACAGGGGGCGCGAAACGAGCAGTACTTC. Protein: CASSEQGARNEQYF.

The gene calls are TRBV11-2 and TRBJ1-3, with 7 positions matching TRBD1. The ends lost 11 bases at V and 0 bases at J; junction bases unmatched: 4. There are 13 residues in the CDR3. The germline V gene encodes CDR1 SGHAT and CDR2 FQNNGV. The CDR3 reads CADRASSGNTIYF. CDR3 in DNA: TGTGCCGACAGGGCCAGCTCTGGAAACACCATATATTTT.

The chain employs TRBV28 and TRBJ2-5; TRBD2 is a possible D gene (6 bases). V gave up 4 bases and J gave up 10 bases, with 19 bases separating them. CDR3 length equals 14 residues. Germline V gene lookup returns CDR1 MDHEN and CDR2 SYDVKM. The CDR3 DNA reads TGTGCCAGCAGTTCCTACCTGACCCGGGGGATCCAGTACTTC. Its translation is CASSSYLTRGIQYF. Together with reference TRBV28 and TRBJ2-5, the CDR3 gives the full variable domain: DVKVTQSSRYLVKRTGEKVFLECVQDMDHENMFWYRQDPGLGLRLIYFSYDVKMKEKGDIPEGYSVSREKKERFSLILESASTNQTSMYLCASSSYLTRGIQYFGPGTRLLVL.